The present entry profiles one TCR beta chain with its context. The antigen is undetermined. These data belong to a study of cytomegalovirus exposure and HLA in healthy donors. Study findings and constraints: Presence/absence comparisons presumed near-even sequencing depth among donors.

With 60 Vbeta and 13 Jbeta primers, the PCR was carried out. The method was immunoSEQ multiplex PCR; TCRdb's version includes in-frame clones alone and lacks a portion of them. This table holds over 100,000 clones, approximately 74% found once. The receptor comes from a man aged 40-49 years in good health and CMV-seropositive. Sequenced sample: PBMCs.

This chain's CDR3 is CASTLGQGPYYNEQFF. CDR3 nucleotides: TGTGCCAGCACCCTCGGACAGGGCCCCTACTACAATGAGCAGTTCTTC. The chain has TRBV5-4 and TRBJ2-1; 8 nucleotides agree with TRBD1. Trimming cost V 6 bases and J 3 bases; bases outside gene matches: 11. The CDR3 has 16 amino acids. Germline lookup yields CDR1 SGHNT and CDR2 YYREEE (reference sequence).